This T cell receptor beta chain was captured in a study of blood T cell repertoires in COVID-19. The overall study: From the United States, Italy and Spain came samples of acute and convalescent COVID-19.

V was clipped by 7 bases and J by 1 base, with 13 bases between them. Germline V gives CDR1 SGHDN, CDR2 FVKESK. This CDR3 has 14 residues. In the authors' workflow: Amplification of reference gene primers provided the estimated nucleated cell counts. The repertoire was sequenced with immunoSEQ multiplex PCR; TCRdb's copy has only in-frame clones and lacks some. The DNA was the basis for D and trimming; V, J and clone size are from that table. The sample has about 260,000 clones, over 70% seen once. Seattle-derived patients entered the study during active infection and were followed longitudinally. This sequence originates from a woman in her 70s with COVID-19, enrolled during active disease. Sequencing input: peripheral blood. The genes are TRBV14 and TRBJ1-1, with D possibly being TRBD1 (6 bases). The CDR3 region has the DNA TGTGCCAGCACCCCGGGACACCAGAACACTGAAGCTTTCTTT. Translation gives CASTPGHQNTEAFF. The full variable domain, completed using reference TRBV14 and TRBJ1-1, is EAGVTQFPSHSVIEKGQTVTLRCDPISGHDNLYWYRRVMGKEIKFLLHFVKESKQDESGMPNNRFLAERTGGTYSTLKVQPAELEDSGVYFCASTPGHQNTEAFFGQGTRLTVV.